The T cell receptor (beta chain) under discussion was sequenced for a study of blood T cell repertoires in COVID-19. The trim removed 6 bases at V and 4 bases at J, leaving 11 bases unmatched. Per germline, CDR1 MDHEN and CDR2 SYDVKM. The CDR3 spans 15 residues. Repertoires were generated with immunoSEQ multiplex PCR, while TCRdb's copy carries only in-frame clones and drops some. The data show fewer than 150,000 clones, with 60% to 85% seen just once and roughly a fifth held by the top ten. The sequence was obtained from a man older than 75 with acute or convalescent COVID-19. This chain links TRBV28 with TRBJ1-2; 7 positions agree with TRBD1. Sequenced: peripheral blood. CDR3 protein: CASSSGTALPYGYTF. Here the CDR3 DNA reads TGTGCCAGCAGCTCGGGGACAGCGCTACCCTATGGCTACACCTTC.